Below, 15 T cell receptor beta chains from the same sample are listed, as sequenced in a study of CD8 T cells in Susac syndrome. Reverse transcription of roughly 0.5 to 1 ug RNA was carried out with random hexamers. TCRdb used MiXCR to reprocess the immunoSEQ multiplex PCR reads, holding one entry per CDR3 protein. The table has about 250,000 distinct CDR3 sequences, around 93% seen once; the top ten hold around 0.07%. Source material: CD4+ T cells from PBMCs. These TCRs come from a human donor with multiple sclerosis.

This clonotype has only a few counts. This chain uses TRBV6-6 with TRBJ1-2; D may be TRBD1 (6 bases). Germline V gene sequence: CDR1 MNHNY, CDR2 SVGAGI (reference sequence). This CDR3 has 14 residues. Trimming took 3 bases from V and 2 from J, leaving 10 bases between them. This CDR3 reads CASSYGQLNYGYTF. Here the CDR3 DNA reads TGTGCCAGCAGTTATGGACAGTTAAACTATGGCTACACCTTC.

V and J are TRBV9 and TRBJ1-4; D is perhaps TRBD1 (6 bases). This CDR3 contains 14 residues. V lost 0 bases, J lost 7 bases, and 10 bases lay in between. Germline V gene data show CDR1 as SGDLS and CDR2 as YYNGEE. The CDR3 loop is CASSVAGDTEKLFF. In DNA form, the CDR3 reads TGTGCCAGCAGCGTAGCAGGGGATACTGAAAAACTGTTTTTT.

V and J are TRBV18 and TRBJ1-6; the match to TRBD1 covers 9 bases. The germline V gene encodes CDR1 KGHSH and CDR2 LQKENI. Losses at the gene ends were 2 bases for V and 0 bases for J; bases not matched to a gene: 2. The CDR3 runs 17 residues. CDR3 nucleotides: TGTGCCAGCTCACCATCGACAGGGGGCTCCTATAATTCACCCCTCCACTTT. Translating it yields CASSPSTGGSYNSPLHF.

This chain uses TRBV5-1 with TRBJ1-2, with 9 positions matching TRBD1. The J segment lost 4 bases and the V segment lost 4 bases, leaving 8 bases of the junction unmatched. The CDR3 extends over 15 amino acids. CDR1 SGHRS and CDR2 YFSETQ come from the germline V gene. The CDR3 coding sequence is TGCGCCAGCAGCAAAACTCCGGGACAGGGCTATGGCTACACCTTC. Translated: CASSKTPGQGYGYTF.

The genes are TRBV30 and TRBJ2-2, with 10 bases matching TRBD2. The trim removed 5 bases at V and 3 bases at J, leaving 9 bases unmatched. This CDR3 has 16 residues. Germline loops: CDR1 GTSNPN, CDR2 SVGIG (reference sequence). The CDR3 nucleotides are TGTGCCTGGGAAGCGGGAGGGCCATTAGACACCGGGGAGCTGTTTTTT. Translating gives CAWEAGGPLDTGELFF. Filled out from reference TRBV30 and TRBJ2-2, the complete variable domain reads SQTIHQWPATLVQPVGSPLSLECTVEGTSNPNLYWYRQAAGRGLQLLFYSVGIGQISSEVPQNLSASRPQDRQFILSSKKLLLSDSGFYLCAWEAGGPLDTGELFFGEGSRLTVL.

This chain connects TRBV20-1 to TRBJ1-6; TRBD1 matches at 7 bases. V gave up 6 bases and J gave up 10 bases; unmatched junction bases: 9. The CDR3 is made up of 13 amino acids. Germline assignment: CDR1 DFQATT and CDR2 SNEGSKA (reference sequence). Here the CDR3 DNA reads TGCAGTGCCACAGAGGGGGCAGGGTCACCCCTCCACTTT. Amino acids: CSATEGAGSPLHF.

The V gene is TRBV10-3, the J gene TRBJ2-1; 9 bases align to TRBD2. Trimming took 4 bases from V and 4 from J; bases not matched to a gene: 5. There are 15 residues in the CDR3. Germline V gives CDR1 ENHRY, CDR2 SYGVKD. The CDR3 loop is CAISALTSGYNEQFF. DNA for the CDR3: TGTGCCATCAGTGCCTTGACTAGCGGATACAATGAGCAGTTCTTC.

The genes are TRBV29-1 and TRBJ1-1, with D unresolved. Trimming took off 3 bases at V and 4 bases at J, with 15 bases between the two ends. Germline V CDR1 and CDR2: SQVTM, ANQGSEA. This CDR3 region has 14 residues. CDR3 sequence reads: CSVDGRKGPTEAFF. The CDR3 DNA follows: TGCAGCGTTGACGGGAGAAAGGGCCCCACTGAAGCTTTCTTT.

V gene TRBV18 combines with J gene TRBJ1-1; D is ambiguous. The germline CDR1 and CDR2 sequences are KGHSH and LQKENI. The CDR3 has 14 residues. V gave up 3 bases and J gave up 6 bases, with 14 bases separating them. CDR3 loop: CASSPLMGSAEAFF. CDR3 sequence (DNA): TGTGCCAGCTCACCCCTGATGGGATCCGCTGAAGCTTTCTTT.

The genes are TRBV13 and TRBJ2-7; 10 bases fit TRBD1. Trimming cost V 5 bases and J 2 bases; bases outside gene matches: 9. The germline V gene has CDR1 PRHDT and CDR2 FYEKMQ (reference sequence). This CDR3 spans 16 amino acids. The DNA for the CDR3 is TGTGCCAGCAGCCTCGGGACAGGGGTCGCCACCTACGAGCAGTACTTC. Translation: CASSLGTGVATYEQYF.

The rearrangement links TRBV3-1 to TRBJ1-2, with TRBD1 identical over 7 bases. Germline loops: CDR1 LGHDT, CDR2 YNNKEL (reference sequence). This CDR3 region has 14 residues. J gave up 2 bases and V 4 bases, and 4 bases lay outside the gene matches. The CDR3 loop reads CASSPGTVNYGYTF. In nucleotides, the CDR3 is TGTGCCAGCAGCCCTGGGACAGTCAACTATGGCTACACCTTC.

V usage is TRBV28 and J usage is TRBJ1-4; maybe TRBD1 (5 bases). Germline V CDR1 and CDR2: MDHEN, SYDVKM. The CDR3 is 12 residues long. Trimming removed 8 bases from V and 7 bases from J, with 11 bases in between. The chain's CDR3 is CASQGVAEKLFF. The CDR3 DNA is TGTGCCAGCCAGGGAGTTGCTGAAAAACTGTTTTTT. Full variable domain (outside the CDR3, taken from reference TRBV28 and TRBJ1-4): DVKVTQSSRYLVKRTGEKVFLECVQDMDHENMFWYRQDPGLGLRLIYFSYDVKMKEKGDIPEGYSVSREKKERFSLILESASTNQTSMYLCASQGVAEKLFFGSGTQLSVL.

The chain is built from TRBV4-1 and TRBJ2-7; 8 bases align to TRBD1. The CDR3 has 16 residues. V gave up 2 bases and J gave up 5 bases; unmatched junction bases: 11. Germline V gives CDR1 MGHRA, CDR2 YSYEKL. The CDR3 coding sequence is TGCGCCAGCAGCCAAAGATATCAGACAGGGGCGGACGAGCAGTACTTC. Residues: CASSQRYQTGADEQYF.

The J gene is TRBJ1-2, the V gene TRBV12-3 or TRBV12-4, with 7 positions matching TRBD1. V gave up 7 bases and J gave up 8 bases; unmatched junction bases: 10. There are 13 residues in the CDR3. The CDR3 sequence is CASTPRQGDGYTF. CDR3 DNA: TGTGCCAGCACCCCTAGACAGGGCGACGGCTACACCTTC.

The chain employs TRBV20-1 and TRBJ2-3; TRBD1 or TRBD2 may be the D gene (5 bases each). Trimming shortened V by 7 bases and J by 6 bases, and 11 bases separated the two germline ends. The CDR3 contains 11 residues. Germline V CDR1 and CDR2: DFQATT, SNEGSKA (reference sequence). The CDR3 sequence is CSGQWGDTQYF. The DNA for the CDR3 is TGCAGTGGTCAGTGGGGGGATACGCAGTATTTT.